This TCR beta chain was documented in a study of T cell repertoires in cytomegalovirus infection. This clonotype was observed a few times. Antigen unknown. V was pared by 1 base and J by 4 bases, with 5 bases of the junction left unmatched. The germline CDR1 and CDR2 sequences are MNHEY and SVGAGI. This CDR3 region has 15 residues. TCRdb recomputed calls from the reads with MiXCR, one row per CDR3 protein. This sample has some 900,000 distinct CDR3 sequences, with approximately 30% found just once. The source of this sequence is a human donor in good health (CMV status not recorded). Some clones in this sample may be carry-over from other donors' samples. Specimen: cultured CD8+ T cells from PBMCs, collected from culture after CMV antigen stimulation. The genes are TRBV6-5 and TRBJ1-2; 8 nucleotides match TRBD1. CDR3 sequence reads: CASSYWDRRTYGYTF. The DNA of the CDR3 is TGTGCCAGCAGTTACTGGGACAGGAGAACCTATGGCTACACCTTC.